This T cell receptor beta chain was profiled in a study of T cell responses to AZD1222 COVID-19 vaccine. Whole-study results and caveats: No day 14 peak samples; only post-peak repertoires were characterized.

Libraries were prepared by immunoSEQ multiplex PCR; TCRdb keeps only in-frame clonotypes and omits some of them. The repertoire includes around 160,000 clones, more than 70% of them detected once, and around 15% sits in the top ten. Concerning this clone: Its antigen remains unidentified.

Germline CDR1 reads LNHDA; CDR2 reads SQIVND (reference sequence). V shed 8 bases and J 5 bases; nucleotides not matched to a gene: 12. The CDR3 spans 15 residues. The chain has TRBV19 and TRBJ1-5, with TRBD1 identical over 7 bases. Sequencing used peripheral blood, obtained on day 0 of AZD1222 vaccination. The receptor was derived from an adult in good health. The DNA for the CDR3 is TGTGCCAGTGACTTCAGACAGGGTGGCCATCAGCCCCAGCATTTT. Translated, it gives CASDFRQGGHQPQHF.